These 23 T cell receptor beta chains were all obtained from the same sample, sequenced in a study of post-analysis software for immune sequencing data (dated by TCRdb to the mid-2010s). No cognate antigen is known for these TCRs. General findings and caveats noted by the study authors: Four to six TRBV segments, including TRBV5-6, TRBV5-1 and TRBV20-1, were significantly more frequent in patients than controls.

Library method: PCR. Sequencing was performed on an Illumina HiSeq 2500. Unique molecular identifiers were incorporated into TCR beta cDNA libraries to reduce PCR and sequencing biases. The raw public data were reprocessed by TCRdb itself: fastp quality trimming at Q25, MiXCR clonotype calling, in-frame beta chains only. Every CDR3 protein is listed once, alongside the most common genes and DNA of its rows. The sample contains roughly 430,000 distinct CDR3 sequences, roughly 38% of them found a single time. Of the sample, around 8% falls within the top ten clones. The material sequenced was blood. The receptors originated from a girl aged 2-10 years with multiple sclerosis.

Concerning this clonotype itself: Germline and junction disagree at one end, which may indicate a read error. The chain combines TRBV12-3 or TRBV12-4 with TRBJ2-7; 9 bases agree with TRBD2. The CDR3 covers 15 residues. The CDR3 protein is CASSLRLAGPYERYF. The CDR3 DNA reads TGTGCCAGCAGTTTAAGGCTAGCGGGGCCCTACGAGCGGTACTTC.

The V call is TRBV7-9, the J call TRBJ2-5, with no clear D. CDR3 length: 14 residues. Germline V gene lookup returns CDR1 SEHNR and CDR2 FQNEAQ (reference sequence). Trimming removed 5 bases from V and 4 bases from J, with 14 bases in between. CDR3 nucleotides: TGTGCCAGCAGCACCGGGCCGTTGTCAGAGACCCAGTACTTC. It codes for CASSTGPLSETQYF.

The CDR3 spells CASSGSGGVYNEQFF. In nucleotides, the CDR3 is TGTGCCAGCAGCGGCAGCGGGGGGGTATACAATGAGCAGTTCTTC. This chain connects TRBV7-3 to TRBJ2-1; 10 bases are shared with TRBD2. CDR3 length: 15 amino acids. Germline-derived CDR1 and CDR2 are SGHTA and FQGTGA. The V gene end was trimmed by 5 bases and the J gene end by 4 bases; junction bases not matched to a gene: 5.

This chain connects TRBV9 to TRBJ1-1, with a weak D call TRBD1 (5 bases). Trimming removed 0 bases from V and 4 bases from J, with 7 bases in between. CDR1 and CDR2 from the germline V gene are SGDLS and YYNGEE. The CDR3 runs 13 residues. The CDR3 region is CASSVGRGTEAFF. The CDR3 coding sequence is TGTGCCAGCAGCGTAGGGAGGGGCACTGAAGCTTTCTTT.

The rearrangement links TRBV7-8 to TRBJ1-1; 10 bases match TRBD1. V lost 5 bases to trimming and J lost 1 base; unmatched junction nucleotides: 7. The germline V gene has CDR1 SGHVS and CDR2 FQNEAQ. This CDR3 has 16 residues. The CDR3 nucleotides read TGTGCCAGCAGCATGGGACAGGGGTTTTCGAACACTGAAGCTTTCTTT. Protein: CASSMGQGFSNTEAFF.

V usage is TRBV12-3 or TRBV12-4 and J usage is TRBJ2-7, with 8 nucleotides matching TRBD2. CDR3 size: 14 residues. V trimming: 6 bases; J trimming: 6 bases; junction bases outside the gene matches: 10. The CDR3 loop is CASSPGAGGPEQYF. The DNA of the CDR3 is TGTGCCAGCAGCCCCGGGGCGGGAGGCCCCGAGCAGTACTTC.

The rearrangement joins TRBV27 to TRBJ2-7; TRBD1 aligns across 8 bases. CDR3 length: 13 residues. V shed 6 bases, J shed 7 bases, and the junction held 8 bases outside the gene matches. Per germline, CDR1 MNHEY and CDR2 SMNVEV (reference sequence). The CDR3 region is CASSQGALWEQYF. The CDR3 coding sequence is TGTGCCAGCAGCCAGGGGGCCCTCTGGGAGCAGTACTTC.

This clonotype was counted only a few times. This chain connects TRBV29-1 to TRBJ2-7, with a weak D call TRBD2 (6 bases). The ends were cut back, 3 bases at V and 0 bases at J, with 15 bases in the middle. This CDR3 comprises 15 residues. Germline-derived CDR1 and CDR2 are SQVTM and ANQGSEA. CDR3 sequence: CSVEAGGGNSYEQYF. The CDR3 nucleotides read TGCAGCGTTGAGGCGGGTGGGGGGAACTCCTACGAGCAGTACTTC.

This clonotype was seen more than once but under ten times. J is TRBJ2-7 and V is TRBV25-1, with 9 bases identical to TRBD2. With the DNA end fitting TRBJ2-5 better, the J assignment may be wrong. The germline gives CDR1 MGHDK, CDR2 SYGVNS. CDR3 length equals 16 residues. The CDR3 nucleotides are TGTGCCAGCGCCGGAGTGGCTAGCGGGATCTCGGAGACCCAGTACTTC. This codes for CASAGVASGISETQYF.

This clonotype has a handful of counts. J is TRBJ2-7 and V is TRBV10-3; D perhaps matches TRBD1 (5 bases). CDR3 length: 14 amino acids. Trimming pared 4 bases from V and 0 bases from J, leaving 10 bases between. Germline CDR1 ENHRY, CDR2 SYGVKD. CDR3: CAISGQTVSYEQYF. The CDR3 DNA reads as TGTGCCATCAGTGGTCAGACAGTCTCCTACGAGCAGTACTTC.

This clonotype has a handful of counts. V is TRBV7-2 and J is TRBJ2-3; TRBD1 agrees at 7 bases. CDR1 and CDR2 (germline): SGHTA, FQGNSA. The CDR3 is made up of 15 amino acids. With 6 bases clipped from V and 5 bases from J, the junction kept 11 bases outside the gene matches. The DNA of the CDR3 is TGTGCCAGCAGAAGGGGGCCTACAGTACGAGATACGCAGTATTTT. Translation: CASRRGPTVRDTQYF.

The V call is TRBV6-4, the J call TRBJ2-1; D perhaps matches TRBD2 (5 bases). The CDR3 length is 14 residues. The V end lost 10 bases, the J end lost 2 bases, and 15 bases lay between the germline ends. From germline, CDR1 is MRHNA and CDR2 SNTAGT. The chain's CDR3 is CATKTGNAYNEQFF. In nucleotides, the CDR3 is TGTGCCACCAAAACGGGAAACGCCTACAATGAGCAGTTCTTC.

V and J are TRBV5-1 and TRBJ2-5; 9 bases are shared with TRBD1. The germline gives CDR1 SGHRS, CDR2 YFSETQ. The V gene end was trimmed by 6 bases and the J gene end by 5 bases; junction bases not matched to a gene: 8. CDR3 length: 14 amino acids. In DNA form, the CDR3 reads TGCGCCAGCACCCGGGACAGGGAGCGCGAGACCCAGTACTTC. Translation: CASTRDRERETQYF.

The rearrangement joins TRBV4-2 to TRBJ1-2; 10 positions match TRBD1. Germline V CDR1 and CDR2: LGHNA, YNFKEQ. This CDR3 is 15 amino acids long. J gave up 8 bases and V 3 bases, and 9 bases lay outside the gene matches. The CDR3 protein is CASSQVTGGEEGYTF. The CDR3 nucleotides are TGTGCCAGCAGCCAGGTGACAGGGGGCGAGGAAGGCTACACCTTC.

The genes are TRBV5-6 and TRBJ2-6; no firm D call. Deletions cut 0 bases from V and 9 bases from J, with 4 bases between. The CDR3 is 12 residues long. Looked up from germline, CDR1 is SGHDT and CDR2 is YYEEEE. The CDR3 sequence is CASSLVVNVLTF. In DNA form, the CDR3 reads TGTGCCAGCAGCTTGGTGGTCAACGTCCTGACTTTC.

This chain connects TRBV20-1 to TRBJ2-5; 11 bases fit TRBD2. J gave up 4 bases and V 5 bases, and 3 bases lay outside the gene matches. Germline loops: CDR1 DFQATT, CDR2 SNEGSKA (reference sequence). The CDR3 runs 13 residues. CDR3 sequence: CSAPGTSGETQYF. For the CDR3, the DNA is TGCAGTGCTCCTGGGACTAGCGGAGAGACCCAGTACTTC.

This clonotype has just one count. This sequence joins TRBV6-5 and TRBJ2-7; 7 bases match TRBD1. The CDR3 spans 14 residues. The junction had 7 bases not matched to a gene; V was cut back by 2 bases and J by 6 bases. From germline, CDR1 is MNHEY and CDR2 SVGAGI. CDR3 bases: TGTGCCAGCAGTTACCCGACAGGGAGCGGCGAGCAGTACTTC. Protein sequence: CASSYPTGSGEQYF.

In the case of this clonotype: Its ends do not fully match the called genes, so a read error is possible. This chain joins TRBV2 and TRBJ2-7; TRBD1 agrees at 11 bases. Germline V lookup: CDR1 SNHLY, CDR2 FYNNEI. The CDR3 consists of 16 residues. In nucleotides, the CDR3 is TGTACCAGCAGACCATGGACAGGGGGCTACCCCTACGAGCAGTACTTC. Translation: CTSRPWTGGYPYEQYF. The complete variable domain, with remaining parts taken from reference TRBV2 and TRBJ2-7, reads EPEVTQTPSHQVTQMGQEVILRCVPISNHLYFYWYRQILGQKVEFLVSFYNNEISEKSEIFDDQFSVERPDGSNFTLKIRSTKLEDSAMYFCTSRPWTGGYPYEQYFGPGTRLTVT.

The chain joins TRBV5-1 to TRBJ1-2; TRBD1 matches at 7 bases. This CDR3 is 15 amino acids long. Germline loops: CDR1 SGHRS, CDR2 YFSETQ. J was trimmed by 4 bases and V by 4 bases; bases with no gene match: 10. The CDR3 spells CASSDGTVGLYGYTF. The CDR3 DNA reads as TGCGCCAGCAGCGATGGGACAGTTGGTCTCTATGGCTACACCTTC. Full variable domain (outside the CDR3, taken from reference TRBV5-1 and TRBJ1-2): KAGVTQTPRYLIKTRGQQVTLSCSPISGHRSVSWYQQTPGQGLQFLFEYFSETQRNKGNFPGRFSGRQFSNSRSEMNVSTLELGDSALYLCASSDGTVGLYGYTFGSGTRLTVV.

The chain joins TRBV20-1 to TRBJ2-1, with 13 bases that match TRBD2. Per the germline V gene, CDR1 is DFQATT and CDR2 is SNEGSKA (reference sequence). Trimming took 5 bases from V and 4 from J; bases not matched to a gene: 14. The CDR3 totals 18 residues. The CDR3 bases are TGCAGTGCTTGTCCCCGTAGGACTAGCGGGAGCGATTACAATGAGCAGTTCTTC. Translating it yields CSACPRRTSGSDYNEQFF.

The chain recombines TRBV20-1 with TRBJ2-3; D is possibly TRBD2 (6 bases). The CDR3 totals 16 residues. The ends were cut back, 0 bases at V and 7 bases at J, with 20 bases in the middle. From germline, CDR1 is DFQATT and CDR2 SNEGSKA (reference sequence). The CDR3 nucleotides read TGCAGTGCTAGAGAACGGGGGACTTTTGGTCTCAATACGCAGTATTTT. Protein sequence: CSARERGTFGLNTQYF.

About this clonotype itself: The junction and the germline gene differ at one end; a read error may be behind it. V and J are TRBV9 and TRBJ1-1; 7 nucleotides agree with TRBD1. The CDR3 is 14 residues long. The germline CDR1 and CDR2 sequences are SGDLS and YYNGEE. CDR3 DNA: TGTGCCAGCAGCGAGGGACAGACTAGCACTGAGGCTTTCTTT. It translates to CASSEGQTSTEAFF.

The V gene is TRBV7-9, the J gene TRBJ2-7; TRBD1 aligns across 8 bases. CDR1 and CDR2 from the germline V gene are SEHNR and FQNEAQ (reference sequence). V was clipped by 5 bases and J by 3 bases; unmatched bases: 3. CDR3 size: 13 residues. The CDR3 protein is CASSTGQGYEQYF. CDR3 coding DNA: TGTGCCAGCAGCACCGGACAGGGCTACGAGCAGTACTTC.